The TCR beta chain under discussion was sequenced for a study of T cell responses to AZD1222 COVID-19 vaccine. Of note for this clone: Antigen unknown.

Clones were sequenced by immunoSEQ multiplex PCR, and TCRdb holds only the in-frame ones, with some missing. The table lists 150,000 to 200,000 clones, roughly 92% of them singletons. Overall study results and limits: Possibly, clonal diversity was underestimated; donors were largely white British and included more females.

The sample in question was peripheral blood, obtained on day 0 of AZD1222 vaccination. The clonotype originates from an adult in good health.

CDR3 sequence reads: CASAQNSPHQPQHF. CDR3 nucleotides: TGTGCCAGTGCGCAAAACAGCCCTCATCAGCCCCAGCATTTT. This chain links TRBV6-5 with TRBJ1-5, with D unclear. V lost 9 bases and J lost 5, with 17 bases in between. Germline V gene sequence: CDR1 MNHEY, CDR2 SVGAGI. The CDR3 totals 14 residues.